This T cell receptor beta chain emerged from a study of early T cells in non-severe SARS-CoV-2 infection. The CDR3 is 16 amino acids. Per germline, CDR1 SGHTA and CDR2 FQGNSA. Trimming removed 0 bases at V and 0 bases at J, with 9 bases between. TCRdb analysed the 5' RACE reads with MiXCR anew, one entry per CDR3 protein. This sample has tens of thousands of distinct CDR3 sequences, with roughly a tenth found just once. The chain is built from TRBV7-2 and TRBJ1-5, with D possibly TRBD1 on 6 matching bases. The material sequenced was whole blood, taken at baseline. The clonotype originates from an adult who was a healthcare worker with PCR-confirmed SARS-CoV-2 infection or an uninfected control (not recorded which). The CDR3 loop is CASSLAPDSSNQPQHF. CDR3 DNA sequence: TGTGCCAGCAGCTTAGCGCCGGACAGTAGCAATCAGCCCCAGCATTTT.